Included here is one T cell receptor beta chain sequence, with context. CD45RO-negative cells were positively selected for CCR7, leaving out terminally differentiated effector memory CD45RA+ cells. In germline, CDR1 is GTSNPN, CDR2 SVGIG (reference sequence). Trimming left V 2 bases short and J 9 bases short, with 16 bases between. CDR3 length: 13 residues. These data originate in a study of shared clonotypes between healthy human individuals. This table comes from immunoSEQ multiplex PCR, and its TCRdb copy is limited to in-frame clones, with some not included. The sample lists a few million clones; roughly 95% were seen once.

Sequencing used naive CD8+ T cells from PBMCs. The chain combines TRBV30 with TRBJ2-5, with D possibly TRBD2 on 7 matching bases. This TCR was recovered from a man between 18 and 35 years old in good health. Some clones in this sample may be carry-over from other donors' samples. In DNA form, the CDR3 reads TGTGCCTGGAGTTACGACAGGAGCGGGGCCCAGTACTTC. Amino acid sequence: CAWSYDRSGAQYF.